The 4 T cell receptor beta chains given below trace back to one sample, sequenced in a study of tumor-infiltrating lymphocytes in primary liver carcinoma. With 400 to 550 ng total RNA as template and a constant-region primer, TCR beta cDNA was made. Amplification in three nested multiplex PCR rounds with slightly modified ARM-PCR gave rise to TCR beta libraries. Amplification in the first two PCR rounds was performed using TRBV1-TRBV30 forward primers and a C-beta reverse primer for approximately 10 cycles each. One entry per CDR3 protein, called by TCRdb with MiXCR from the multiplex PCR reads. The sample holds roughly 40,000 distinct CDR3 sequences, more than 70% seen once. The study co-extracted DNA and RNA from roughly 20-30 mg of unsorted bulk tissue. The sample consisted of tumor-adjacent normal liver tissue. The origin of the receptors is a woman under 40 with primary liver carcinoma and hepatitis B virus infection.

About this clonotype itself: One end of the junction fails to match germline, which may point to a read error. The V and J genes are TRBV29-1 and TRBJ2-7; D remains ambiguous. The length of the CDR3 is 13 residues. The V gene's germline CDR1 is SQVTM and CDR2 ANQGSEA. DNA for the CDR3: TGCAGCGCTGAAGGCTGTAGCTCCTACGAGCAGTACTTC. It codes for CSAEGCSSYEQYF.

This chain joins TRBV29-1 and TRBJ2-7, with D unclear. The V gene lost 5 bases and the J gene lost 1 base, with 15 bases spanning the gap. CDR3 length equals 14 residues. Per the germline V gene, CDR1 is SQVTM and CDR2 is ANQGSEA. CDR3: CSVRADGLSYEQYF. For the CDR3, the DNA is TGCAGCGTTAGGGCTGACGGGCTTTCCTACGAGCAGTACTTC.

With regard to this clonotype: Here the CDR3 omits its conserved ending phenylalanine or tryptophan, so a read error is the likely source. The chain carries TRBV5-6 and TRBJ2-7, with D possibly called TRBD1 or TRBD2 (5 bases each). Germline V lookup: CDR1 SGHDT, CDR2 YYEEEE. The CDR3 contains 12 residues. CDR3: CVSSLRGNEQYL. In DNA form, the CDR3 reads TGTGTCAGCAGCTTGAGGGGTAACGAGCAGTACCTC.

As for this clonotype: This may be a read error: a much more frequent sequence differs by one nucleotide. V gene TRBV7-3 combines with J gene TRBJ1-6; D unresolved. Germline-derived CDR1 and CDR2 are SGHTA and FQGTGA. The CDR3 length is 13 residues. The CDR3 DNA is TGTGCCAGGAGCTTGGGCGGGCATTCACCCCTCCACTTT. This sequence encodes CARSLGGHSPLHF. Variable domain in full (rest from reference TRBV7-3 and TRBJ1-6): GAGVSQTPSNKVTEKGKYVELRCDPISGHTALYWYRQSLGQGPEFLIYFQGTGAADDSGLPNDRFFAVRPEGSVSTLKIQRTERGDSAVYLCARSLGGHSPLHFGNGTRLTVT.